Listed below are T cell receptor beta chains from one sample, sequenced in a study of blood T cell repertoires in COVID-19. TCRdb's table, derived via immunoSEQ multiplex PCR, lists solely in-frame clones and lacks some. The sample carries around 300,000 clones, about 89% recorded once. Specimen: PBMCs or T cells enriched from blood (not recorded which). These receptors were taken from a woman in her twenties or thirties who had recovered from COVID-19. The CDR3 runs from the conserved cysteine through the conserved F or W. Fields, in order: J gene, V gene, clone size, CDR3 length, D gene, CDR3 DNA, CDR3 protein. D genes are given only for firm matches. Clone size, where shown, is once, few, many, or a class for clones that have expanded.

TRBJ2-7,TRBV21-1,-,15,-,TGTGCCAGCAGTTCCCCGAGGGGGGGTCCCTACGAGCAGTACTTC,CASSSPRGGPYEQYF
TRBJ2-1,TRBV6-4,-,16,TRBD2,TGTGCCAGCAGTGACTCGCGGCGGGGGGCGTACAATGAGCAGTTCTTC,CASSDSRRGAYNEQFF
TRBJ1-5,TRBV6-2/TRBV6-3,-,15,-,TGTGCCAGCAGTTACGCCAGGGTACAAGCTCAGCCCCAGCATTTT,CASSYARVQAQPQHF
TRBJ1-2,TRBV29-1,few,13,TRBD1,TGCAGCGCGGAACAGGGGTTGTCCTATGGCTACACCTTC,CSAEQGLSYGYTF
TRBJ1-6,TRBV6-5,once,13,-,TGTGCCAGCAGTTACGGGGGCCCAGTCGGCCTCCACTTT,CASSYGGPVGLHF
TRBJ1-4,TRBV30,-,14,TRBD1,TGTGCCTGGAGTTCGAGACAGGGGGATGAAAAACTGTTTTTT,CAWSSRQGDEKLFF
TRBJ2-6,TRBV6-2/TRBV6-3,-,19,TRBD2,TGTGCCAGCAGTTACCGGGGGCCTAGCGGGGCCTCTGGGGCCAACGTCCTGACTTTC,CASSYRGPSGASGANVLTF
TRBJ1-2,TRBV5-1,-,14,TRBD1,TGCGCCAGCAGCTTCCGGGGACAGGGCGGAGGCTACACCTTC,CASSFRGQGGGYTF
TRBJ2-2,TRBV10-2,-,16,TRBD1,TGCGCCAGCAGTGAAGGGGACAGGGGGCTTGGCGGGGAGCTGTTTTTT,CASSEGDRGLGGELFF
TRBJ1-1,TRBV2,few,13,-,TGTGCCAGCAGGGACACAACGAACACTGAAGCTTTCTTT,CASRDTTNTEAFF
TRBJ2-2,TRBV5-1,-,13,-,TGCGCCAGCAGCTTATCAGGGACCGGGGAGCTGTTTTTT,CASSLSGTGELFF
TRBJ2-7,TRBV5-1,-,13,-,TGCGCCAGCAGCTTGGGAGGTACGAACGAGCAGTACTTC,CASSLGGTNEQYF
TRBJ1-1,TRBV6-5,-,14,-,TGTGCCAGCATCCCGCCGGGCGGGGGCACTGAAGCTTTCTTT,CASIPPGGGTEAFF
TRBJ2-3,TRBV5-1,-,15,TRBD1,TGCGCCAGCAGCTGGGGACAGGGGGCTCAAGATACGCAGTATTTT,CASSWGQGAQDTQYF
TRBJ2-7,TRBV5-6,-,12,-,TGTGCCAGCAGCCTCTGGACATTGGAGCAGTACTTC,CASSLWTLEQYF
TRBJ1-1,TRBV10-3,once,14,-,TGTGCCATCAGTGAGTCGAAACAGGGCACTGAAGCTTTCTTT,CAISESKQGTEAFF
TRBJ1-1,TRBV19,-,13,TRBD1,TGTGCCAGTAGTACGAGCGACAGGGCTGAAGCTTTCTTT,CASSTSDRAEAFF
TRBJ1-5,TRBV6-5,-,14,-,TGTGCCAGCACCGCGATATCAGGGTTTCAGCCCCAGCATTTT,CASTAISGFQPQHF
TRBJ2-1,TRBV10-3,-,17,-,TGTGCCATCAGTGACCCTTCCGGGGGAACCTCCTACAATGAGCAGTTCTTC,CAISDPSGGTSYNEQFF
TRBJ1-6,TRBV18,-,16,-,TGTGCCAGCTCACCACGGGGGGTCGGACTAAATTCACCCCTCCACTTT,CASSPRGVGLNSPLHF
TRBJ1-3,TRBV7-2,-,15,-,TGTGCCAGCAGCTCATACGCTAGGGGTGGAAACACCATATATTTT,CASSSYARGGNTIYF
TRBJ1-2,TRBV5-1,-,15,TRBD1,TGCGCCAGCAGCTTGGGACCAGGGGGCATCTATGGCTACACCTTC,CASSLGPGGIYGYTF
TRBJ2-3,TRBV28,-,18,TRBD2,TGTGCCAGCAGTTTAGACCTGACTAGCGGGGGGGCAGGGCATACGCAGTATTTT,CASSLDLTSGGAGHTQYF
TRBJ1-6,TRBV4-3,-,18,-,TGCGCCAGCAGCCAAGATCGAACCCATAGCTCCTATAATTCACCCCTCCACTTT,CASSQDRTHSSYNSPLHF
TRBJ2-7,TRBV5-6,-,15,-,TGTGCCAGCAGGCCGTCGGGGAGTCTAACCTACGAGCAGTACTTC,CASRPSGSLTYEQYF
TRBJ2-1,TRBV29-1,-,14,TRBD2,TGCAGCGTTGCGCGGGGGGCGGGTTACAATGAGCAGTTCTTC,CSVARGAGYNEQFF
TRBJ1-2,TRBV12-3/TRBV12-4,-,13,TRBD1,TGTGCCAGCAGCTATGGACAGGGGCTCGGCTACACCTTC,CASSYGQGLGYTF
TRBJ1-5,TRBV19,-,14,TRBD1,TGTGCCAGTACCGGAGGACAGGTCAATCAGCCCCAGCATTTT,CASTGGQVNQPQHF
TRBJ1-1,TRBV24-1,-,14,-,TGTGCCACCAGTGGTCCCCAGGGAAACACTGAAGCTTTCTTT,CATSGPQGNTEAFF
TRBJ2-1,TRBV13,-,16,TRBD1,TGTGCCAGCAGCCGCGCGGGACAGGCAAACTACAATGAGCAGTTCTTC,CASSRAGQANYNEQFF
TRBJ1-4,TRBV5-5,-,15,TRBD1,TGTGCCAGCAGCGCCACAGGGGTAGCTAATGAAAAACTGTTTTTT,CASSATGVANEKLFF
TRBJ2-6,TRBV5-4,-,17,TRBD1,TGTGCCAGCAGCTTGGCAGGGGGCGCGAGAGGGGCCAACGTCCTGACTTTC,CASSLAGGARGANVLTF
TRBJ2-3,TRBV11-3,-,12,TRBD2,TGTGCCAGCAGCTCCGGGGAGGGGCCGCAGTATTTT,CASSSGEGPQYF
TRBJ1-2,TRBV5-6,-,14,-,TGTGCCAGCAGCCCTACTTGGACACTCTATGGCTACACCTTC,CASSPTWTLYGYTF
TRBJ1-5,TRBV4-1,-,16,-,TGCGCCAGCAGCCAAGCTTTGGGACACCTCGGACAGCCCCAGCATTTT,CASSQALGHLGQPQHF
TRBJ2-5,TRBV5-6,-,16,TRBD2,TGTGCCAGCAGCTCGCGAGCGGGGGGCTTCCAAGAGACCCAGTACTTC,CASSSRAGGFQETQYF
TRBJ1-2,TRBV20-1,few,11,-,TGCAGTTCGGGGGATCGCTATGGCTACACCTTC,CSSGDRYGYTF
TRBJ1-3,TRBV15,-,14,TRBD1,TGTGCCACCAGCAGAGACAGACAGGGGAACACCATATATTTT,CATSRDRQGNTIYF
TRBJ2-1,TRBV19,-,13,-,TGTGCCAGTAGTCCCCTCCCAAGAGGTGAGCAGTTCTTC,CASSPLPRGEQFF
TRBJ1-2,TRBV28,-,17,TRBD1,TGTGCCAGCAGTCAATCAGGGGGGCCTATAGCTAACTATGGCTACACCTTC,CASSQSGGPIANYGYTF
TRBJ1-1,TRBV7-2,-,16,-,TGTGCCAGCAGCTTAGGGGCCGCAACCCTGAACACTGAAGCTTTCTTT,CASSLGAATLNTEAFF
TRBJ2-1,TRBV5-1,-,14,TRBD1,TGCGCCAGCAGCCTCGGGACAGGGTACAATGAGCAGTTCTTC,CASSLGTGYNEQFF
TRBJ1-2,TRBV12-3/TRBV12-4,once,13,-,TGTGCCAGCAGCATAGCGGGGGACTATGGCTACACCTTC,CASSIAGDYGYTF
TRBJ1-2,TRBV12-3/TRBV12-4,-,13,-,TGTGCCAGCAGTTTAGCGAGGGTGTATGGCTACACCTTC,CASSLARVYGYTF
TRBJ1-1,TRBV7-9,-,14,-,TGTGCCAGCAGCTTCGGGTCGGGGGACACTGAAGCTTTCTTT,CASSFGSGDTEAFF
TRBJ1-4,TRBV7-9,-,19,TRBD1,TGTGCCAGCAGCTCACCCGGGACAGGGGACCCGGCAACTAATGAAAAACTGTTTTTT,CASSSPGTGDPATNEKLFF
TRBJ1-1,TRBV10-3,-,14,TRBD1,TGTGCCATCAGTGAGTCAACAGGGGGCACTGAAGCTTTCTTT,CAISESTGGTEAFF
TRBJ1-2,TRBV4-2,-,15,-,TGTGCCAGCAGCCAGGGACACCAAGCTAACTATGGCTACACCTTC,CASSQGHQANYGYTF
TRBJ2-1,TRBV4-3,few,17,TRBD2,TGCGCCAGCAGCCAAGAACCTAGCGGGGGGTCCTACAATGAGCAGTTCTTC,CASSQEPSGGSYNEQFF
TRBJ1-1,TRBV12-3/TRBV12-4,-,13,-,TGTGCCAGCAGTTTTAACCCAGATTCTGGAGCTTTCTTT,CASSFNPDSGAFF
TRBJ2-1,TRBV7-9,-,15,-,TGTGCCAGCAGCCCAGGGGGGACCTCCTACAATGAGCAGTTCTTC,CASSPGGTSYNEQFF
TRBJ2-1,TRBV5-1,once,16,TRBD1,TGCGCCAGCAGCTTGGGTGTTGGACAGGGGTACCATGAGCAGTTCTTC,CASSLGVGQGYHEQFF
TRBJ1-5,TRBV28,-,13,-,TGTGCCACCGCGAGGGAGGGGGAACGGCTCCAGCATTTT,CATAREGERLQHF
TRBJ1-4,TRBV27,-,15,TRBD1,TGTGCCAGCAGCCCTAACCCGGACAGGGGTGAAAAACTGTTTTTT,CASSPNPDRGEKLFF
TRBJ2-1,TRBV19,-,13,-,TGTGCCAGTAGTACTAGCACAATCAATGAGCAGTTCTTC,CASSTSTINEQFF